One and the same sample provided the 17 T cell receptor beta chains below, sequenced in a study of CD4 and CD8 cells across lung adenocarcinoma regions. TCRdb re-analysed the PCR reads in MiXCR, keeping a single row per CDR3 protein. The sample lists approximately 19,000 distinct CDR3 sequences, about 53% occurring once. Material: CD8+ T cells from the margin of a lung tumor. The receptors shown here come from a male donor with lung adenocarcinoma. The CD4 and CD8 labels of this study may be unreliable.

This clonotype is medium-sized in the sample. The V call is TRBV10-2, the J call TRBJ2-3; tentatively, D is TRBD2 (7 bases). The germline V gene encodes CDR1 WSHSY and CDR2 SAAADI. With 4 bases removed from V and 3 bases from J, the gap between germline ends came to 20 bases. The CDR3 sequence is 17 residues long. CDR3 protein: CASSGGGAEGVTDTQYF. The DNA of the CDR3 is TGCGCCAGCAGTGGCGGGGGCGCAGAAGGGGTGACAGATACGCAGTATTTT.

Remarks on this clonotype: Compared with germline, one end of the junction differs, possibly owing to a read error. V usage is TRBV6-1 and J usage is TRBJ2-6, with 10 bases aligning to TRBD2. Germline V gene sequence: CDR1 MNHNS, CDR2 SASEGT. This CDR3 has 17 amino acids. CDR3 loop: CAGRGAGGAGGANVLTF. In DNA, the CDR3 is TGTGCCGGCAGGGGAGCGGGGGGGGCGGGGGGGGCCAACGTCCTGACTTTC.

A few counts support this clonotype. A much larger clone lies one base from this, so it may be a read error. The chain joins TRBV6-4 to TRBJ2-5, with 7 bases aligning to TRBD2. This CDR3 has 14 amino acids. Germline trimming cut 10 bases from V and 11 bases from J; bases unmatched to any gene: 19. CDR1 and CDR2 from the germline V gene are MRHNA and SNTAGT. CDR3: CATRGSGLNNEQYF. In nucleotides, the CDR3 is TGTGCCACCCGAGGTAGCGGGCTCAACAATGAGCAGTACTTC.

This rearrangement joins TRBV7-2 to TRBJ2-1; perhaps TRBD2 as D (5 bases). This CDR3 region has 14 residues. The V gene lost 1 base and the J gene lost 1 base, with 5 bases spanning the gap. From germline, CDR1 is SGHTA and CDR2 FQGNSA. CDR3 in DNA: TGTGCCAGCAGCTTAGGAGGGTCCTACAATGAGCAGTTCTTC. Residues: CASSLGGSYNEQFF.

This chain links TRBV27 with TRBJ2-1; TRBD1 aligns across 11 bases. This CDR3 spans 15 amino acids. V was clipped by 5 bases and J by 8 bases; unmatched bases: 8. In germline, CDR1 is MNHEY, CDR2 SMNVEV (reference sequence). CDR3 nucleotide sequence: TGTGCCAGCAGTAGAATAGGACAGGGGGCGTATGAGCAGTTCTTC. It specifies CASSRIGQGAYEQFF.

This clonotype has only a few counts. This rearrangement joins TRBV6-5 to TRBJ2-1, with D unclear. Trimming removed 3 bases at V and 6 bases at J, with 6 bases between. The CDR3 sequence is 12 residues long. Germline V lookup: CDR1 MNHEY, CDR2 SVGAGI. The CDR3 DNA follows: TGTGCCAGCAGTTATACGGTCAATGAGCAGTTCTTC. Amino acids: CASSYTVNEQFF.

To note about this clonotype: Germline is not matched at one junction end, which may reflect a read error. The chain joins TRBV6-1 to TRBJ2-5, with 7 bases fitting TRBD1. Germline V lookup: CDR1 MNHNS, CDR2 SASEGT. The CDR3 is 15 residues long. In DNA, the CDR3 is TGTGCCAGGGGCAAAGGGGGCCGAGCGGCAGAGACGCAGTACTTC. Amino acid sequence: CARGKGGRAAETQYF.

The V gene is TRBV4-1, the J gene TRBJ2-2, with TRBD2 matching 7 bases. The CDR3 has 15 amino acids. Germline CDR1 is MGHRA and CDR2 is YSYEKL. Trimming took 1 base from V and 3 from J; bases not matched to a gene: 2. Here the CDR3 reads CASSQVLADTGELFF. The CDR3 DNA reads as TGCGCCAGCAGCCAAGTTCTAGCGGACACCGGGGAGCTGTTTTTT.

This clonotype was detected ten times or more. The CDR3 DNA is TGCGCCAGCAGAGCCGGGACAGGGAACACCGGGGAGCTGTTTTTT. It specifies CASRAGTGNTGELFF. The V gene is TRBV10-2, the J gene TRBJ2-2; TRBD1 aligns across 8 bases. Germline-derived CDR1 and CDR2 are WSHSY and SAAADI. V lost 6 bases to trimming and J lost 1 base; unmatched junction nucleotides: 4. The CDR3 loop spans 15 amino acids.

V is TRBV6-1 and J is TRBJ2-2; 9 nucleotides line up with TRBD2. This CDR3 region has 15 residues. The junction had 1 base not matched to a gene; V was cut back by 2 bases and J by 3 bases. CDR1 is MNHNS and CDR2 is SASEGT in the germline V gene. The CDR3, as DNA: TGTGCCAGCAGTGAACTAGCGGGACACACCGGGGAGCTGTTTTTT. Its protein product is CASSELAGHTGELFF.

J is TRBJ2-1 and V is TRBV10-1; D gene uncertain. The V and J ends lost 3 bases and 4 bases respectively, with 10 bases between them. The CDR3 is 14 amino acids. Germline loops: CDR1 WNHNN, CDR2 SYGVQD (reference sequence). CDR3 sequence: CASSDFYLYNEQFF. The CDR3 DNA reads TGCGCCAGCAGTGATTTTTATCTTTACAATGAGCAGTTCTTC.

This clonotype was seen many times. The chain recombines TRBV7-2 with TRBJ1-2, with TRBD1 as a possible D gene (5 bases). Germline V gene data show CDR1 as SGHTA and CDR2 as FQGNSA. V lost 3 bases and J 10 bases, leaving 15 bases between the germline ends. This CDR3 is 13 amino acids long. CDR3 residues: CASSFPGGAAYTF. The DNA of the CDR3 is TGTGCCAGCAGCTTCCCGGGAGGGGCGGCCTACACCTTC.

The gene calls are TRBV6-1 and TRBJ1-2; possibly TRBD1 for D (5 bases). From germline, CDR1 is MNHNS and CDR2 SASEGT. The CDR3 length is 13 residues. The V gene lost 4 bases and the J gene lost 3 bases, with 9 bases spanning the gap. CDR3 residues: CASSVRVDYGYTF. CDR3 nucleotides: TGTGCCAGCAGTGTCAGGGTTGACTATGGCTACACCTTC.

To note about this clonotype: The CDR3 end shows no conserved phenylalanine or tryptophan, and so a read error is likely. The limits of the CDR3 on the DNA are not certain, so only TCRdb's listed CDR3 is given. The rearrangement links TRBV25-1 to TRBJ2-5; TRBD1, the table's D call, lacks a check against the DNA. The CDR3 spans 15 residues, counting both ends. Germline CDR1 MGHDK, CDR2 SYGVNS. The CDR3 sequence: CASSEFRGVRGTRFL.

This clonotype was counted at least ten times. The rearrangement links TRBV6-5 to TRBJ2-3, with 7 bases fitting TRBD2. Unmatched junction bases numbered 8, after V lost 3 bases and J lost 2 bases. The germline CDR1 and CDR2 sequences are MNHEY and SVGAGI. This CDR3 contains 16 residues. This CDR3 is CASSYPPSGITDTQYF. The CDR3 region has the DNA TGTGCCAGCAGTTATCCACCTAGCGGAATCACAGATACGCAGTATTTT.

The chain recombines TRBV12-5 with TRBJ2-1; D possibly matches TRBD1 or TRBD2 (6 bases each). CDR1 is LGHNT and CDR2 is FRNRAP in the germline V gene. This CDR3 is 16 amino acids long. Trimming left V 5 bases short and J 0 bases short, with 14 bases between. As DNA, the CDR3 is TGTGCTAGTGGTGGGGGGCGGGTGAGCTCCTACAATGAGCAGTTCTTC. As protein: CASGGGRVSSYNEQFF. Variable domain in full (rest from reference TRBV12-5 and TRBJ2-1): DARVTQTPRHKVTEMGQEVTMRCQPILGHNTVFWYRQTMMQGLELLAYFRNRAPLDDSGMPKDRFSAEMPDATLATLKIQPSEPRDSAVYFCASGGGRVSSYNEQFFGPGTRLTVL.

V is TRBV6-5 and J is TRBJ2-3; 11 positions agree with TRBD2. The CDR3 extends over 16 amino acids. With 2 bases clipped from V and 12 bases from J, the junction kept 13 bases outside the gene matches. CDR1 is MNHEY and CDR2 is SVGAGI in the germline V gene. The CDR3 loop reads CASSYRGTSGTETQYF. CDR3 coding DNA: TGTGCCAGCAGTTACCGGGGGACTAGCGGCACAGAGACCCAGTATTTT.